These T cell receptor beta chains were read from a single sample in a study of OX40 agonist ivuxolimab in advanced cancers. Measured with immunoSEQ multiplex PCR; TCRdb has only the in-frame clones, and not every one. The table has over 70,000 clones, 85% to 95% seen once. The input for sequencing was CD4+ or CD8+ T cells sorted from blood, taken in a trial of the OX40 agonist ivuxolimab. Receptors originate from an adult with an advanced solid tumor such as melanoma, head and neck, liver or kidney cancer. CDR3s include the opening cysteine and the closing phenylalanine or tryptophan. D genes are given only for firm matches. Size is omitted from some rows. Given values are once, few, many or a class for expanded clones.

TRBJ2-1	NA	TRBV6-5	NA	CASSYVGVGNEQFF	TGTGCCAGCAGTTATGTGGGAGTCGGCAATGAGCAGTTCTTC
TRBJ2-7	NA	TRBV7-3	NA	CASSFGGSYEQYF	TGTGCCAGCAGCTTCGGCGGATCCTACGAGCAGTACTTC
TRBJ2-1	NA	TRBV19	NA	CASSPASYNEQFF	TGTGCCAGTAGTCCTGCGAGTTACAATGAGCAGTTCTTC
TRBJ2-2	NA	TRBV7-2	NA	CASSPSPDDWGSNTGELFF	TGTGCCAGCAGCCCCTCCCCCGACGACTGGGGATCGAACACCGGGGAGCTGTTTTTT
TRBJ2-5	NA	TRBV9	NA	CASSPRGQSRETQYF	TGTGCCAGCAGCCCCCGCGGTCAGTCTAGAGAGACCCAGTACTTC
TRBJ2-7	NA	TRBV21-1	few	CASSSRTGVGMYEQYF	TGTGCCAGCAGCTCTCGGACAGGGGTAGGGATGTACGAGCAGTACTTC
TRBJ2-3	TRBD2	TRBV7-3	NA	CASSLVSGTADTQYF	TGTGCCAGCAGCTTAGTTAGCGGGACCGCAGATACGCAGTATTTT
TRBJ2-1	TRBD1	TRBV11-2	NA	CASSLDPSGGNEQFF	TGTGCCAGCAGCTTAGACCCTTCAGGGGGCAATGAGCAGTTCTTC
TRBJ1-5	NA	TRBV5-6	NA	CASSGTGAYSNQPQHF	TGTGCCAGCAGCGGTACGGGAGCCTATAGCAATCAGCCCCAGCATTTT
TRBJ2-1	NA	TRBV9	NA	CASSAGRGINEQFF	TGTGCCAGCAGCGCAGGGAGGGGGATCAATGAGCAGTTCTTC
TRBJ1-5	NA	TRBV5-1	NA	CASSLVAGPYSNQPQHF	TGCGCCAGCAGCTTGGTGGCAGGGCCTTATAGCAATCAGCCCCAGCATTTT
TRBJ1-2	TRBD1	TRBV9	NA	CASSVETGGNYGYTF	TGTGCCAGCAGCGTCGAGACAGGGGGGAACTATGGCTACACCTTC
TRBJ1-1	TRBD1	TRBV5-8	NA	CASRYRGGTEAFF	TGTGCCAGCCGCTACAGGGGGGGCACTGAAGCTTTCTTT
TRBJ1-2	TRBD1	TRBV4-1	NA	CASSQSGQVYGYTF	TGCGCCAGCAGCCAATCGGGACAGGTCTATGGCTACACCTTC
TRBJ1-1	NA	TRBV7-3	NA	CASSLAVWGRGTEAFF	TGTGCCAGCAGCTTAGCTGTTTGGGGGCGAGGCACTGAAGCTTTCTTT
TRBJ2-3	TRBD2	TRBV7-6	NA	CASSLFASGGRNADTQYF	TGTGCCAGCAGCTTATTCGCTAGCGGGGGGCGAAATGCAGATACGCAGTATTTT
TRBJ1-1	NA	TRBV5-6	NA	CASSLGSIRTEAFF	TGTGCCAGCAGCTTGGGGTCGATAAGGACTGAAGCTTTCTTT
TRBJ2-1	TRBD2	TRBV4-1	NA	CASSQEASGRDNEQFF	TGCGCCAGCAGCCAAGAAGCTAGCGGGAGGGACAATGAGCAGTTCTTC
TRBJ2-6	NA	TRBV5-1	NA	CASSLSSGTPSGANVLTF	TGCGCCAGCAGCTTATCCTCCGGGACGCCCTCTGGGGCCAACGTCCTGACTTTC
TRBJ2-1	TRBD1	TRBV27	NA	CASSRDSNSYNEQFF	TGTGCCAGCAGCCGGGACAGTAACTCCTACAATGAGCAGTTCTTC
TRBJ1-5	NA	TRBV4-2	NA	CASSQDEGGNQPQHF	TGTGCCAGCAGCCAAGATGAAGGAGGGAACCAGCCCCAGCATTTT
TRBJ2-7	NA	TRBV6-4	NA	CASSISEGFSYEQYF	TGTGCCAGCAGTATAAGTGAGGGATTCTCCTACGAGCAGTACTTC
TRBJ1-4	TRBD1	TRBV28	NA	CASRGQGMGSEKLFF	TGTGCCAGCAGGGGACAGGGAATGGGGAGTGAAAAACTGTTTTTT
TRBJ2-7	TRBD2	TRBV7-9	NA	CASSPGAGGTYEQYF	TGTGCCAGCAGCCCTGGGGCGGGAGGCACCTACGAGCAGTACTTC
TRBJ1-1	NA	TRBV6-1	NA	CASSPGSHTEAFF	TGTGCCAGCAGCCCGGGGAGTCACACTGAAGCTTTCTTT
TRBJ2-7	NA	TRBV7-6	NA	CASSFGREQYF	TGTGCCAGCAGCTTTGGTAGAGAGCAGTACTTC
TRBJ2-5	NA	TRBV28	NA	CASSLLGGQETQYF	TGTGCCAGCAGTTTATTAGGGGGACAAGAGACCCAGTACTTC
TRBJ2-2	TRBD1	TRBV10-3	NA	CAISELPQGAPGELFF	TGTGCCATCAGTGAGCTCCCCCAGGGGGCGCCGGGGGAGCTGTTTTTT
TRBJ2-5	TRBD2	TRBV9	few	CASSLTSGGAVETQYF	TGTGCCAGCAGCCTAACTAGCGGGGGGGCCGTTGAGACCCAGTACTTC
TRBJ2-7	NA	TRBV19	NA	CASSISLGTVDYEQYF	TGTGCCAGTAGTATAAGCCTTGGGACGGTTGACTACGAGCAGTACTTC
TRBJ1-5	NA	TRBV4-3	NA	CASSLQSRGDQPQHF	TGCGCCAGCAGCCTCCAAAGCCGGGGGGATCAGCCCCAGCATTTT
TRBJ2-7	NA	TRBV11-2	once	CASSSGDGNYEQYF	TGTGCCAGCAGCTCGGGCGACGGGAACTACGAGCAGTACTTC
TRBJ2-1	TRBD2	TRBV13	NA	CASSLGGLAGSDEQFF	TGTGCCAGCAGCTTGGGCGGACTAGCGGGGTCCGATGAGCAGTTCTTC
TRBJ1-1	NA	TRBV5-1	few	CASSLGGNEAFF	TGCGCCAGCAGCTTGGGCGGTAATGAAGCTTTCTTT
TRBJ1-5	NA	TRBV10-1	NA	CASTGPPQHF	TGCGCCAGCACAGGGCCGCCCCAGCATTTT
TRBJ1-4	NA	TRBV7-9	once	CASSQPGGTNEKLFF	TGTGCCAGCAGTCAGCCCGGGGGAACTAATGAAAAACTGTTTTTT
TRBJ2-3	NA	TRBV19	NA	CASSIPRTQASTDTQYF	TGTGCCAGTAGTATCCCGAGGACACAAGCTAGCACAGATACGCAGTATTTT
TRBJ1-6	NA	TRBV6-6	NA	CASSYSGTRRNPLHF	TGTGCCAGCAGTTACTCCGGGACTCGACGGAATCCCCTCCACTTT
TRBJ2-7	NA	TRBV10-1	NA	CASSDGQVREQYF	TGCGCCAGCAGTGATGGGCAGGTTCGCGAGCAGTACTTC
TRBJ2-1	NA	TRBV29-1	NA	CSVESVGGYNEQFF	TGCAGCGTTGAATCCGTGGGGGGCTACAATGAGCAGTTCTTC
TRBJ2-3	NA	TRBV7-3	NA	CASRPGEVRDTQYF	TGTGCCAGCAGGCCTGGGGAGGTGAGAGATACGCAGTATTTT
TRBJ2-5	TRBD2	TRBV5-4	NA	CASKIREEQETQYF	TGTGCCAGCAAAATACGGGAGGAGCAAGAGACCCAGTACTTC
TRBJ2-7	NA	TRBV5-5	once	CASSLAYEQYF	TGTGCCAGCAGCTTGGCCTACGAGCAGTACTTC
TRBJ2-7	NA	TRBV7-9	NA	CASSGVSGPYEQYF	TGTGCCAGCAGCGGGGTGTCAGGCCCCTACGAGCAGTACTTC
TRBJ2-7	TRBD1	TRBV7-9	NA	CASSETGGSYEQYF	TGTGCCAGCAGCGAAACAGGGGGATCATACGAGCAGTACTTC